The TCR beta chain under discussion was sequenced for a study of T cell repertoires in cytomegalovirus infection. Study at large: Newly reported HLA-C-restricted and thoroughly characterized HLA-B-restricted CMV epitopes were employed. A matching HLA type, together with CMV infection, was signaled by public TCR beta signatures.

This clonotype was found a few times. What it binds is not known. There are 13 residues in the CDR3. With 2 bases clipped from V and 8 bases from J, the junction kept 5 bases outside the gene matches. CDR1 MNHEY and CDR2 SVGAGI come from the germline V gene. TCRdb independently ran MiXCR on the reads; one entry per CDR3 protein. The sample holds roughly 170,000 distinct CDR3 sequences, about 22% seen once. Study observations and caveats: There were HLA-C-restricted CMV-specific TCR beta clonotypes dominating the ex vivo response.

The source is a human donor in good health (CMV status not recorded). Some clones in this sample may be carry-over from other donors' samples. Sequenced material: CD8+ T cells from cultured PBMCs, taken from culture after CMV antigen stimulation. The V call is TRBV6-5, the J call TRBJ1-2; 7 positions agree with TRBD1. CDR3 protein: CASSYEGARGYTF. CDR3 bases: TGTGCCAGCAGTTACGAGGGGGCGCGGGGCTACACCTTC.